The sequence of this T cell receptor (beta chain) was determined in a study of blood T cell repertoires in COVID-19 (dated by TCRdb to the early 2020s). Context from the whole study: The collaborator samples originated in the United States, Italy and Spain and spanned the acute and convalescent phases of COVID-19. The material from the prospective study consisted of cDNA or gDNA derived from T cells, B-cell-depleted T cells, or PBMCs. Subjects who had been exposed to COVID-19, were actively infected with it, or had recovered from it provided the deeply sampled blood TCRbeta repertoires that made up the dataset. The repertoires were released in a freely available public database intended as a resource for research on the immune response to SARS-CoV-2. The samples were drawn from two sources: the first 160 participants of the ongoing ImmuneRACE study, and 1,200 or so subjects contributed by 6 global collaborators. The sample metadata nearly always contained a de-identified subject ID, COVID-19 status, age in years and sex. Where HLA class I and class II types were available, the types were taken from metadata supplied by the sample provider, not from assay-based typing. The investigation overall reported the following: The quantity of clinical and demographic metadata differed by source and by participant and was supplied without curation.

Comments on this clone: Its antigen is not yet known. Base qualities were left out, and no much larger clone turns up one base away.

TCRbeta CDR3 regions were amplified from genomic DNA using the immunoSEQ Assay, a bias-controlled multiplex PCR. The authors' analysis ran thus. Within the assay, amplification of reference gene primers was used to estimate how many nucleated cells each sample contained. To quantify the absolute abundance of each unique TCRbeta CDR3 rearrangement, sequence reads were collapsed and filtered. For each sample, productive Simpson clonality was calculated as the square root of Simpson's diversity index across productive rearrangements. TCRdb holds this immuneACCESS table with in-frame rearrangements only. Some clones are missing; in checked studies, unresolved V genes explain under half, and the rest has no known cause. The V and J calls and the clone size are those of that table, but D and trimming were determined from the DNA. The table for this sample lists 200,000 to 300,000 clones; 88% of them were counted only once. 0.95% to 1.5% of the sample comes from the top ten.

Participants in the prospective study were enrolled through a virtual design, were aged about 18 to 89 years, and lived in 24 United States geographic areas. In the prospective study, participants were assigned to cohorts based on the clinical history participants reported in a screening survey and a study questionnaire. In the prospective study, whole blood, serum and a nasopharyngeal or oropharyngeal swab were collected from each participant by mobile phlebotomists. Over an approximately two-month period, participants in the prospective study had the option of providing additional blood draws and questionnaires. Blood samples from the prospective study were shipped frozen or at room temperature prior to DNA extraction. The germline V gene encodes CDR1 SGHAT and CDR2 FQNNGV. Trimming takes 3 bases from V and 0 bases from J, and the germline ends sit 12 bases apart. The CDR3 numbers 16 residues from cysteine through phenylalanine. Left in the record is the CDR3 DNA by itself, 48 bases read in frame from the first base.

What was sequenced was PBMCs or T cells enriched from blood (not recorded which). The source of this sequence is a middle-aged woman with acute COVID-19. The sequence joins TRBV11-2 to TRBJ2-1, with no confidently assigned D gene. The DNA is TGTGCCAGCAGCTTCATAGCTGAGCCCTCCTACAATGAGCAGTTCTTC. It codes for CASSFIAEPSYNEQFF.